This TCR beta chain emerged from a study of early T cells in non-severe SARS-CoV-2 infection. This clonotype was picked up many times. Researchers attached unique molecular identifiers to individual cDNA molecules. Via MiXCR, TCRdb re-called the 5' RACE reads, giving one row per CDR3 protein. This table holds 20,000 to 25,000 distinct CDR3 sequences, approximately 5% found once. The CDR3 consists of 18 residues. CDR1 is MNHEY, CDR2 SVGEGT, per germline. The V segment lost 2 bases and the J segment 2 bases; nucleotides outside the gene matches: 6. This chain connects TRBV6-2 or TRBV6-3 to TRBJ2-5; 15 bases agree with TRBD2. Sample: whole blood. The source of this sequence is an adult who was a healthcare worker with PCR-confirmed SARS-CoV-2 infection or an uninfected control (not recorded which). CDR3 sequence reads: CASSYAGLAGGRQETQYF. CDR3 nucleotide sequence: TGTGCCAGCAGTTACGCGGGACTAGCGGGGGGCCGTCAAGAGACCCAGTACTTC.